This T cell receptor (beta chain) comes out of a study of identical twins listed by TCRdb under 2016. In terms of the full investigation: To test whether fetal clonotypes persist, the study used deep sequencing on TCR alpha and beta repertoires from monozygotic twins, unrelated adults of various ages, and cord blood. To rule out contamination, replicate twin experiments were performed at different times with different library preparation protocols.

This clonotype was seen repeatedly, ten times or more. Its binding antigen is unknown. The record has no base qualities; no much larger clone is one base away. Reading from cysteine to phenylalanine, the CDR3 counts 15 amino acids. The only DNA kept is the CDR3, 45 bases in frame from the first base. Sequences SGHVS (CDR1) and FNYEAQ (CDR2) are obtained from the germline V gene. At the junction V is shortened by 5 bases and J by 2 bases, with 16 bases in between. Broader findings and caveats from the paper: Abundant cord blood beta clonotypes had fewer insertions, young adult naive repertoires showed a similar but weaker trend, and memory repertoires showed no such trend. Zero-insertion analyses could be partly confounded by invariant T cells such as MAIT and iNKT, though diverse VJ usage argued against such confounding for most clonotypes. Because the same donors could not be followed over many years, conclusions were based on cross-sectional statistical analysis. Compared with coincidental sharing between unrelated individuals, an excess of low generation-probability sequences was observed among out-of-frame TCR alpha sequences shared between twins. Excess twin sharing in beta out-of-frame sequences was weaker because fewer shared sequences lowered the signal-to-noise ratio. In monozygotic twins, recombination models systematically underestimated out-of-frame TCR alpha sharing, but the models matched the sharing seen between unrelated individuals.

Receptor libraries were prepared by 5' RACE. The sequencer was an Illumina HiSeq 2000. A universal primer binding site was added through template switching, and the final cDNA carried a unique molecular identifier so that TCR cDNA molecules could be counted accurately. Specific primers in the conserved constant-segment region were used to synthesize first-strand cDNA for the TCR alpha and beta chains. To control for contamination, every cDNA library was double barcoded, receiving both a SMART-Mk sample barcode and Illumina barcodes. TruSeq adapter sequences, together with Illumina sample barcodes, were added in two successive PCR steps. The Illumina HiSeq platform was used with custom primers to sequence TCR alpha and beta cDNA libraries. As for the authors' bioinformatics: Unique molecular identifiers were extracted from raw reads with MiGEC, and CDR3 positions were determined with MiXCR. Recombination models were inferred per individual with the repgenHMM and IGoR tools using an EM algorithm. Shared clonotypes were analyzed with the tcR package in R, and sharing was normalized by the product of cloneset sizes. To study raw recombination without the effects of thymic and clonal selection, out-of-frame nonproductive sequences were analyzed. The raw public data were reprocessed by TCRdb itself: fastp quality trimming at Q25, MiXCR clonotype calling, in-frame beta chains only. Each record represents a unique CDR3 protein, reported with the most common genes and DNA among its rows. These V and J calls rely on TCRdb rather than the paper's analysis. In this sample the table shows 520,000 or so distinct CDR3 sequences, 22% of which occur a single time. The leading ten clones occupy 0.75% to 0.95% of the sample.

Only healthy Caucasian donors were included. Three pairs of female monozygotic twins, all aged about 18 to 30 years, were included in the twin cohort. Positive isolation kits from Invitrogen were used to isolate the CD4+ and CD8+ T cell populations. The sample was also reused in another study, on T cells expressing NK-cell markers. Taken from the second paper: Seven to nine donors provided sorted CD3+CD56+NKG2C+, CD3+CD56+NKG2C- and CD3+CD56-NKG2C+ T-cell subsets, whose TCR beta-chain repertoires were profiled. Among the eight sequenced donors, only one was HCMV-seronegative, while the other seven were HCMV-seropositive. To restrict sorting to alphabetaTCR-expressing T cells, an anti-gammadeltaTCR antibody was added in several experiments. For about 6 donors, the dominant CD3+CD56+NKG2C+ clonotypes were among the top 10 CD8+ clonotypes and accounted for roughly 1.0-8% of CD8+ T cells. Those dominant clonotypes were again the most abundant among CD3+CD56-NKG2C+ cells in a handful of donors, at roughly 25-65%. Whether the expanded NKG2C-expressing T cell clones were specific for HCMV antigens was left unclear. Randomly selected healthy volunteers, three men and five women, were used as the eight sequenced donors. HCMV-specific IgG was detected in serum with a commercial ELISA kit to determine HCMV serostatus. MIGEC handled demultiplexing of the reads and grouping by UMI, while MiTCR was used to assemble and quantify clonotypes. Only TCR cDNA sequences supported by at least two reads were kept to exclude erroneous sequences. The tcR package was used for downstream repertoire analysis, and clonotypes were matched across fractions by CDR3 nucleotide sequence plus V segment. Antigen specificity was annotated against VDJdb with VDJmatch, allowing one amino acid substitution in CDR3.

Recombination linked TRBV7-6 to TRBJ2-7; no D gene is confidently identified. The TCR originated in a woman younger than 35 in good health. Sequenced material: CD4+ T cells sorted from blood. The DNA sequence is TGTGCCAGCAGCAGGAAAGACGAGTCTACCTACGAGCAGTACTTC. Translation gives CASSRKDESTYEQYF.